Shown below are 20 T cell receptor beta chains from a single sample sequenced in a study of cytomegalovirus exposure and HLA in healthy donors. PCR used 60 Vbeta primers and 13 Jbeta primers. Data came from immunoSEQ multiplex PCR; TCRdb stores just in-frame clones and leaves some out. The sample gives about 170,000 clones, approximately 81% of which show up once; 0.75% to 0.9% is in the top ten. The specimen sequenced was PBMCs. These receptors originate from a woman aged 18-29 years in good health and CMV-seronegative.

V gene TRBV5-1 combines with J gene TRBJ2-7; D gene unclear. Germline assignment: CDR1 SGHRS and CDR2 YFSETQ. V was trimmed by 2 bases and J by 3 bases, leaving 6 bases between them. The CDR3 runs to 12 residues. The DNA for the CDR3 is TGCGCCAGCAGCTTTAATATCTACGAGCAGTACTTC. This sequence encodes CASSFNIYEQYF.

The chain combines TRBV6-6 with TRBJ1-5; a weak D match, TRBD1 (6 bases). Trimming took off 8 bases at V and 2 bases at J, with 19 bases between the two ends. The length of the CDR3 is 16 residues. Germline assignment: CDR1 MNHNY and CDR2 SVGAGI (reference sequence). The CDR3 nucleotides are TGTGCCAGCGGGGTCGGGGGGGGCACCCGCAATCAGCCCCAGCATTTT. Its protein product is CASGVGGGTRNQPQHF.

The J gene is TRBJ2-7, the V gene TRBV30; D not certain. The CDR3 covers 13 residues. Between the trimmed V and J ends, which lost 1 base and 2 bases, there was a span of 9 bases. Germline CDR1 reads GTSNPN; CDR2 reads SVGIG (reference sequence). CDR3 bases: TGTGCCTGGAGTGAACGAACTCCCTACGAGCAGTACTTC. Translating it yields CAWSERTPYEQYF.

This chain connects TRBV28 to TRBJ1-5; D gene uncertain. In germline, CDR1 is MDHEN, CDR2 SYDVKM. V was cut by 7 bases and J by 7 bases, with 17 bases left in between. CDR3 length: 14 residues. The CDR3 DNA follows: TGTGCCAGCAATACCGACGGCGGAAAGCAGCCCCAGCATTTT. Encoded protein: CASNTDGGKQPQHF.

The V call is TRBV19, the J call TRBJ1-3; D unclear. V lost 3 bases and J 0 bases, leaving 18 bases between the germline ends. This CDR3 spans 18 amino acids. Germline loops: CDR1 LNHDA, CDR2 SQIVND (reference sequence). The CDR3 spells CASSIIEGSVPSGNTIYF. The CDR3 bases are TGTGCCAGTAGTATTATCGAGGGTTCCGTGCCCTCTGGAAACACCATATATTTT. Using reference TRBV19 and TRBJ1-3 for the parts outside the CDR3, the full variable domain is DGGITQSPKYLFRKEGQNVTLSCEQNLNHDAMYWYRQDPGQGLRLIYYSQIVNDFQKGDIAEGYSVSREKKESFPLTVTSAQKNPTAFYLCASSIIEGSVPSGNTIYFGEGSWLTVV.

This chain connects TRBV7-6 to TRBJ2-5; 8 positions match TRBD2. J gave up 4 bases and V 4 bases, and 26 bases lay outside the gene matches. Germline CDR1 and CDR2: SGHVS and FNYEAQ. This CDR3 is 21 amino acids long. In DNA form, the CDR3 reads TGTGCCAGCAGCTCGCTGACAGGTAGTATTCGCAGCGGGAGACCGGCAGAGACCCAGTACTTC. Protein: CASSSLTGSIRSGRPAETQYF.

The genes are TRBV4-3 and TRBJ1-2; 9 bases fit TRBD1. In germline, CDR1 is LGHNA, CDR2 YSLEER. This CDR3 has 15 amino acids. J gave up 6 bases and V 4 bases, and 9 bases lay outside the gene matches. The CDR3 DNA sequence: TGCGCCAGCAGCCGCCAACAGGGGGCCAACGATGGCTACACCTTC. Translating it yields CASSRQQGANDGYTF.

J is TRBJ2-7 and V is TRBV18; 7 nucleotides agree with TRBD2. Germline trimming cut 6 bases from V and 4 bases from J; bases unmatched to any gene: 24. This CDR3 spans 19 amino acids. Looked up from germline, CDR1 is KGHSH and CDR2 is LQKENI. The CDR3 sequence: CASSSVGGTSSGVRYEQYF. The CDR3 DNA sequence: TGTGCCAGCTCTTCAGTCGGGGGGACCAGCAGCGGGGTGAGGTACGAGCAGTACTTC.

This clone was counted once. One end of the junction does not line up with germline, which may come from a read error. The chain recombines TRBV2 with TRBJ1-5, with 7 nucleotides matching TRBD1. The germline V gene has CDR1 SNHLY and CDR2 FYNNEI. The CDR3 has 19 amino acids. This CDR3 is CASSVPVTGQASFSQPQHF. CDR3 DNA: TGCGCCAGCAGTGTCCCTGTAACCGGACAGGCTTCGTTCAGTCAGCCCCAGCATTTT.

The chain recombines TRBV7-6 with TRBJ2-5, with D possibly being TRBD2 (5 bases). This CDR3 is built from 12 residues. With 5 bases removed from V and 2 bases from J, the gap between germline ends came to 6 bases. In germline, CDR1 is SGHVS, CDR2 FNYEAQ. CDR3 sequence: CASSSGQETQYF. In nucleotides, the CDR3 is TGTGCCAGCAGCAGCGGACAAGAGACCCAGTACTTC. The full variable domain, completed using reference TRBV7-6 and TRBJ2-5, is GAGVSQSPRYKVTKRGQDVALRCDPISGHVSLYWYRQALGQGPEFLTYFNYEAQQDKSGLPNDRFSAERPEGSISTLTIQRTEQRDSAMYRCASSSGQETQYFGPGTRLLVL.

This sequence joins TRBV7-8 and TRBJ1-4; the D gene is possibly TRBD1 (6 bases). The CDR3 runs to 14 residues. The V end was cut by 7 bases, the J end by 7 bases, with 16 bases between. Germline values: CDR1 SGHVS, CDR2 FQNEAQ. In DNA form, the CDR3 reads TGTGCCAGCAACGGGGGGGGCGCAAGTGAAAAACTGTTTTTT. Translated: CASNGGGASEKLFF.

This clone was detected a few times. This chain links TRBV27 with TRBJ2-1; D possibly corresponds to TRBD1 (7 bases). Looked up from germline, CDR1 is MNHEY and CDR2 is SMNVEV (reference sequence). The ends were cut back, 6 bases at V and 4 bases at J, with 16 bases in the middle. The CDR3 runs 15 residues. The CDR3, as DNA: TGTGCCAGCAGCCGGGACAGCGGGCTTTACAATGAGCAGTTCTTC. Protein: CASSRDSGLYNEQFF.

The chain has TRBV13 and TRBJ2-5; a weak D match, TRBD2 (6 bases). V lost 3 bases to trimming and J lost 5 bases, with 13 bases between them. The germline V gene has CDR1 PRHDT and CDR2 FYEKMQ (reference sequence). The CDR3 is 14 amino acids. CDR3 protein: CASSFIGSEETQYF. Written as DNA, the CDR3 is TGTGCCAGCAGCTTCATCGGGAGCGAGGAGACCCAGTACTTC.

The CDR3 loop is CASSLGNSGRFYEQYF. The CDR3 coding sequence is TGTGCCAGCAGCTTGGGTAACAGCGGGAGGTTCTACGAGCAGTACTTC. The gene calls are TRBV5-4 and TRBJ2-7; 9 nucleotides align to TRBD2. CDR3 length: 16 residues. Germline V lookup: CDR1 SGHNT, CDR2 YYREEE (reference sequence). V trimming: 0 bases; J trimming: 3 bases; junction bases outside the gene matches: 7.

This clone was seen a handful of times. This chain links TRBV4-3 with TRBJ1-1; D gene uncertain. CDR3 size: 15 residues. Deletions cut 0 bases from V and 5 bases from J, with 13 bases between. CDR1 LGHNA and CDR2 YSLEER come from the germline V gene. CDR3 region: CASSQDYRQRTEAFF. The CDR3 DNA reads TGCGCCAGCAGCCAAGATTATCGTCAGAGGACTGAAGCTTTCTTT.

Here the CDR3 reads CASSQDPGQSNQPQHF. The CDR3, as DNA: TGCGCCAGCAGCCAAGACCCAGGACAGAGCAATCAGCCCCAGCATTTT. The chain employs TRBV4-1 and TRBJ1-5, with a possible D match to TRBD1 (6 bases). CDR1 is MGHRA, CDR2 YSYEKL, per germline. The length of the CDR3 is 16 residues. Trimming removed 0 bases from V and 1 base from J, with 10 bases in between.

CDR3 amino acids: CASSLSLRNEQYF. In nucleotides, the CDR3 is TGTGCCAGCAGTTTATCCTTGCGAAACGAGCAGTACTTC. V is TRBV28 and J is TRBJ2-7; D not resolved. Trimming took 1 base from V and 5 from J, leaving 9 bases between them. Germline loops: CDR1 MDHEN, CDR2 SYDVKM. This CDR3 contains 13 residues.

V is TRBV9 and J is TRBJ2-1, with 11 positions matching TRBD2. The CDR3 length is 15 residues. Losses at the gene ends were 3 bases for V and 6 bases for J; bases not matched to a gene: 5. Looked up from germline, CDR1 is SGDLS and CDR2 is YYNGEE. The CDR3 nucleotides are TGTGCCAGCAGCGCTACTAGCGGGAGTCGCAATGAGCAGTTCTTC. Its protein product is CASSATSGSRNEQFF.

The chain combines TRBV15 with TRBJ2-2; TRBD2 agrees at 8 bases. Germline V gene data show CDR1 as LNHNV and CDR2 as YYDKDF (reference sequence). The V and J ends lost 3 bases and 5 bases, in that order; junction bases with no gene match: 11. This CDR3 has 17 amino acids. The CDR3, as DNA: TGTGCCACCAGCAGCCCCGGGGGGGAGTTTAGGACCGGGGAGCTGTTTTTT. This encodes CATSSPGGEFRTGELFF.

A single count supports this clone. The chain uses TRBV7-9 and TRBJ1-3; possible D gene TRBD1, 6 bases. This CDR3 contains 16 residues. With 3 bases removed from V and 4 bases from J, the gap between germline ends came to 16 bases. Germline V lookup: CDR1 SEHNR, CDR2 FQNEAQ (reference sequence). The CDR3 DNA follows: TGTGCCAGCAGCTTCCTGGTCAACAGGGACGGAAACACCATATATTTT. This sequence encodes CASSFLVNRDGNTIYF.